This entry lists 17 T cell receptor beta chains sequenced from one sample in a study of T cell responses to AZD1222 COVID-19 vaccine. Using immunoSEQ multiplex PCR, the repertoire was profiled, and TCRdb retains in-frame clones only, with some absent. The table lists 80,000 or so clones, about 83% of them singletons. Material: peripheral blood, obtained 28 days after the second dose of the MenACWY control vaccine. Receptor source: an adult who received the MenACWY meningococcal vaccine as a control.

The chain combines TRBV6-5 with TRBJ2-3; D not certain. Germline lookup yields CDR1 MNHEY and CDR2 SVGAGI. Trimming pared 4 bases from V and 4 bases from J, leaving 15 bases between. This CDR3 has 15 residues. The chain's CDR3 is CASSSRSAGADTQYF. CDR3 nucleotides: TGTGCCAGCAGTTCGCGGAGCGCTGGGGCAGATACGCAGTATTTT.

The V and J genes are TRBV6-6 and TRBJ1-5, with TRBD1 as a possible D gene (5 bases). The germline V and J ends were trimmed by 8 bases and 0 bases, with 11 bases remaining between them. This CDR3 has 14 residues. Germline V gene sequence: CDR1 MNHNY, CDR2 SVGAGI (reference sequence). For the CDR3, the DNA is TGTGCCAGCGGTAGCGGGGGTAGCAATCAGCCCCAGCATTTT. Translation gives CASGSGGSNQPQHF.

A few counts support this clone. V is TRBV19 and J is TRBJ2-1; possible D gene TRBD2, 5 bases. The V gene lost 1 base and the J gene lost 4 bases, with 11 bases spanning the gap. This CDR3 region has 15 residues. Germline CDR1 and CDR2: LNHDA and SQIVND (reference sequence). The CDR3 sequence is CASSIAITSYNEQFF. DNA for the CDR3: TGTGCCAGTAGTATAGCCATTACTAGTTACAATGAGCAGTTCTTC.

The chain employs TRBV19 and TRBJ2-1, with a tentative D call TRBD2 (6 bases). Germline V gene lookup returns CDR1 LNHDA and CDR2 SQIVND (reference sequence). The CDR3 has 14 amino acids. The ends were cut back, 5 bases at V and 4 bases at J, with 12 bases in the middle. CDR3 nucleotide sequence: TGTGCCAGTAGTCGGGAGAAGGGTTACAATGAGCAGTTCTTC. Translated: CASSREKGYNEQFF.

The rearrangement links TRBV29-1 to TRBJ2-6; 7 nucleotides agree with TRBD2. CDR1 is SQVTM, CDR2 ANQGSEA, per germline. The V and J ends lost 0 bases and 0 bases, in that order; junction bases with no gene match: 5. CDR3 length: 17 residues. This chain's CDR3 is CSVEDTGGGSGANVLTF. Here the CDR3 DNA reads TGCAGCGTTGAAGATACGGGGGGTGGCTCTGGGGCCAACGTCCTGACTTTC.

This clone was seen a few times. This chain links TRBV19 with TRBJ2-1, with D perhaps matching TRBD2 (6 bases). The CDR3 is 14 residues long. The V gene's germline CDR1 is LNHDA and CDR2 SQIVND (reference sequence). V was pared by 5 bases and J by 7 bases, with 15 bases between. This CDR3 reads CASSARDWVNEQFF. The DNA for the CDR3 is TGTGCCAGTAGTGCCCGGGACTGGGTTAATGAGCAGTTCTTC.

This clone has more than one count but fewer than ten. Relative to the germline gene, one junction end is altered; a read error may explain this. CDR3 coding DNA: TGTGCCAGCAGTGAAGTACCAGCGGGACAAGGGACCCAGTACTTC. Amino acid sequence: CASSEVPAGQGTQYF. V usage is TRBV6-1 and J usage is TRBJ2-5; possibly TRBD2 for D (7 bases). The CDR3 runs to 15 residues. Germline CDR1 and CDR2: MNHNS and SASEGT.

The chain has TRBV2 and TRBJ2-1; D possibly corresponds to TRBD2 (6 bases). V lost 6 bases and J 4 bases, leaving 10 bases between the germline ends. CDR1 SNHLY and CDR2 FYNNEI come from the germline V gene. This CDR3 spans 13 amino acids. CDR3 DNA sequence: TGTGCCAGCAGCGGGGACTTGTACAATGAGCAGTTCTTC. Residues: CASSGDLYNEQFF. The whole variable domain, filled in from reference TRBV2 and TRBJ2-1, reads EPEVTQTPSHQVTQMGQEVILRCVPISNHLYFYWYRQILGQKVEFLVSFYNNEISEKSEIFDDQFSVERPDGSNFTLKIRSTKLEDSAMYFCASSGDLYNEQFFGPGTRLTVL.

In this sample, this clone turned up a few times. The V and J genes are TRBV19 and TRBJ1-1; 7 nucleotides line up with TRBD1. The J segment lost 3 bases and the V segment lost 3 bases, leaving 7 bases of the junction unmatched. The CDR3 is 15 amino acids. Per germline, CDR1 LNHDA and CDR2 SQIVND (reference sequence). The CDR3: CASSMGQTRDTEAFF. As DNA, the CDR3 is TGTGCCAGTAGTATGGGACAGACTCGGGACACTGAAGCTTTCTTT.

The chain has TRBV4-1 and TRBJ1-2; unclear D gene. This CDR3 is built from 15 residues. Germline CDR1 reads MGHRA; CDR2 reads YSYEKL. V gave up 5 bases and J gave up 3 bases, with 16 bases separating them. Here the CDR3 reads CASSTRLRSDYGYTF. The CDR3 nucleotides are TGCGCCAGCAGCACACGACTTCGCTCTGACTATGGCTACACCTTC.

V gene TRBV28 combines with J gene TRBJ2-1; D possibly matches TRBD1 or TRBD2 (5 bases each). CDR1 and CDR2 (germline): MDHEN, SYDVKM. V gave up 4 bases and J gave up 13 bases, with 11 bases separating them. The CDR3 contains 11 residues. The CDR3 loop reads CASSYTGAQFF. In nucleotides, the CDR3 is TGTGCCAGCAGTTATACCGGGGCTCAGTTCTTC. The entire variable domain, with the rest obtained from reference TRBV28 and TRBJ2-1, is as follows: DVKVTQSSRYLVKRTGEKVFLECVQDMDHENMFWYRQDPGLGLRLIYFSYDVKMKEKGDIPEGYSVSREKKERFSLILESASTNQTSMYLCASSYTGAQFFGPGTRLTVL.

The chain recombines TRBV5-1 with TRBJ2-1; TRBD2 matches 7 bases. Germline assignment: CDR1 SGHRS and CDR2 YFSETQ. Unmatched junction bases numbered 11, after V lost 6 bases and J lost 5 bases. The CDR3 contains 15 residues. The CDR3 DNA reads as TGCGCCAGCACCCCGATGTGGGGGGGGGACAATGAGCAGTTCTTC. Its protein is CASTPMWGGDNEQFF.

The V call is TRBV6-6, the J call TRBJ2-3; D not certain. CDR1 is MNHNY and CDR2 is SVGAGI in the germline V gene (reference sequence). With 7 bases removed from V and 0 bases from J, the gap between germline ends came to 11 bases. CDR3 length: 14 residues. CDR3 sequence (DNA): TGTGCCAGCACCGAAGGAACTAGCACAGATACGCAGTATTTT. Residues: CASTEGTSTDTQYF.

The chain employs TRBV11-2 and TRBJ2-2; TRBD1 might be the D (6 bases). V dropped 1 base and J dropped 5 bases, with 8 bases sitting between them. The CDR3 is 14 amino acids. Per germline, CDR1 SGHAT and CDR2 FQNNGV. CDR3 sequence reads: CASSLAQGTGELFF. In DNA, the CDR3 is TGTGCCAGCAGCTTAGCACAGGGTACCGGGGAGCTGTTTTTT.

This chain joins TRBV5-8 and TRBJ1-6; no clear D. The germline gives CDR1 SGHTS, CDR2 YDEGEE. The V end lost 3 bases, the J end lost 12 bases, and 7 bases lay between the germline ends. The CDR3 is made up of 11 amino acids. CDR3 DNA sequence: TGTGCCAGCAGCTCCCTAGGACCCCTCCACTTT. Encoded protein: CASSSLGPLHF.

This clone is a singleton in its sample. The J gene is TRBJ1-2, the V gene TRBV6-5; D is unclear. Trimming stripped 6 bases from V and 4 bases from J, with 9 bases between. This CDR3 has 12 residues. From germline, CDR1 is MNHEY and CDR2 SVGAGI. This CDR3 reads CASSEGTYGYTF. The CDR3 region has the DNA TGTGCCAGCAGCGAGGGAACCTATGGCTACACCTTC.

The gene calls are TRBV11-2 and TRBJ2-1, with 8 bases lining up with TRBD1. V trimming: 5 bases; J trimming: 7 bases; junction bases outside the gene matches: 13. This CDR3 comprises 16 residues. Germline values: CDR1 SGHAT, CDR2 FQNNGV. CDR3 nucleotides: TGTGCCAGCAGCCCCGGCAGGGGGCTTAGATCGAATGAGCAGTTCTTC. Protein sequence: CASSPGRGLRSNEQFF.